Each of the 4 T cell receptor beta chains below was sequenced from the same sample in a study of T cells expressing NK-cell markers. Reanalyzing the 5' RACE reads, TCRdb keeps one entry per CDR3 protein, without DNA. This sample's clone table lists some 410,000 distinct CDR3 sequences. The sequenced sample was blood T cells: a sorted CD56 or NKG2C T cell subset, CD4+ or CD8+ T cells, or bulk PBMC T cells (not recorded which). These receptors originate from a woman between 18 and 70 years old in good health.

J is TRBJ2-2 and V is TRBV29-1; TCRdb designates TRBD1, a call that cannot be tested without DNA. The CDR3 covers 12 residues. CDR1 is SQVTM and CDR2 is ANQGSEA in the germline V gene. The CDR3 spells CSVLDSGGELFF.

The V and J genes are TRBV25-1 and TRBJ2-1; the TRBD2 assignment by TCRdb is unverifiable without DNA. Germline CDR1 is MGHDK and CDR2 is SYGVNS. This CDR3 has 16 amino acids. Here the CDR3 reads CASSDRARGPYNEQFF.

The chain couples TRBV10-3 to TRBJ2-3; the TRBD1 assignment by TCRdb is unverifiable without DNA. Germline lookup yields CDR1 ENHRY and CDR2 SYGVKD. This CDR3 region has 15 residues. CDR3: CAISDGRGGTDTQYF.

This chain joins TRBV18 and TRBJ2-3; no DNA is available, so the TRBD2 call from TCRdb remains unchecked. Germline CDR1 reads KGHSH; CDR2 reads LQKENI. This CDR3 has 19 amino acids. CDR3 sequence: CASSPHDPGTSGDTDTQYF. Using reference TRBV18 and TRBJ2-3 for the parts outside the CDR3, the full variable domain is NAGVMQNPRHLVRRRGQEARLRCSPMKGHSHVYWYRQLPEEGLKFMVYLQKENIIDESGMPKERFSAEFPKEGPSILRIQQVVRGDSAAYFCASSPHDPGTSGDTDTQYFGPGTRLTVL.